This note documents a single T cell receptor beta chain sequence. Its antigen is still unknown. This sample was taken from a study of blood T cells in healthy people across ages. Per germline, CDR1 MNHEY and CDR2 SVGAGI. V was clipped by 4 bases and J by 4 bases, with 16 bases between them. There are 15 residues in the CDR3. Study-level findings and limits: There was a strong correlation between TCR beta diversity and naive T cell percentage.

It was with a sample-barcoded 5' primer and a J-beta primer mix that a second PCR of about 7 to 12 cycles was run. Each cDNA molecule was tagged by a template-switch adaptor that had 12 random nucleotides. Every individual sample yielded 2.5 million or more paired-end reads (each containing CDR3). TCRdb reprocessed the 5' RACE reads via MiXCR and lists one record per CDR3 protein. The data contain 950,000 to 1,200,000 distinct CDR3 sequences, more than 30% of them singletons. The source is a man aged 18 to 30 in good health. The V and J genes are TRBV6-5 and TRBJ1-1; tentative D call: TRBD1 (5 bases). Sequences were obtained from blood. The CDR3 DNA is TGTGCCAGCAGTTGGGGGACGAGGTGGGGCACTGAAGCTTTCTTT. Protein: CASSWGTRWGTEAFF.